One and the same sample provided the 11 T cell receptor beta chains below, sequenced in a study of T cell repertoires in cytomegalovirus infection. The antigens of these receptors remain unknown. TCRdb re-derived calls from the reads in MiXCR, one entry per CDR3 protein. Of about 700,000 distinct CDR3 sequences listed, 33% are singletons. The source was cultured PBMCs, collected from culture after CMV antigen stimulation. Source of these receptors: a human donor in good health (CMV status not recorded). Some clones in this sample may be carry-over from other donors' samples.

The rearrangement uses TRBV5-4 and TRBJ2-5; 8 bases are a match to TRBD1. CDR1 SGHNT and CDR2 YYREEE come from the germline V gene (reference sequence). This CDR3 has 14 residues. V trimming: 0 bases; J trimming: 7 bases; junction bases outside the gene matches: 5. The CDR3 is CASSLDQGAGTQYF. The CDR3 coding sequence is TGTGCCAGCAGCTTGGACCAGGGGGCTGGGACCCAGTACTTC.

The chain links TRBV15 to TRBJ1-5; 11 bases agree with TRBD1. Germline values: CDR1 LNHNV, CDR2 YYDKDF (reference sequence). The V segment lost 8 bases and the J segment 5 bases; nucleotides outside the gene matches: 5. This CDR3 is built from 14 residues. The chain's CDR3 is CATVRDRGDQPQHF. The CDR3 bases are TGTGCCACCGTTCGGGACAGGGGGGATCAGCCCCAGCATTTT.

The genes are TRBV5-4 and TRBJ2-1, with TRBD2 matching over 7 bases. The V gene's germline CDR1 is SGHNT and CDR2 YYREEE (reference sequence). With V trimmed by 5 bases and J by 8 bases, 10 bases remained unmatched. The CDR3 loop spans 14 amino acids. DNA for the CDR3: TGTGCCAGCAGTACCGGGACTATGGGGGATGAGCAGTTCTTC. This gives the protein CASSTGTMGDEQFF. The whole variable domain, filled in from reference TRBV5-4 and TRBJ2-1, reads ETGVTQSPTHLIKTRGQQVTLRCSSQSGHNTVSWYQQALGQGPQFIFQYYREEENGRGNFPPRFSGLQFPNYSSELNVNALELDDSALYLCASSTGTMGDEQFFGPGTRLTVL.

This clonotype was observed many times. The CDR3 DNA is TGTGCCAGCAGCACCCTTTCCCGGGGCCCCGGGGAGCTGTTTTTT. Encoded protein: CASSTLSRGPGELFF. The V gene is TRBV7-2, the J gene TRBJ2-2; D possibly uses TRBD1 or TRBD2 (5 bases each). In germline, CDR1 is SGHTA, CDR2 FQGNSA. The CDR3 has 15 amino acids. With 5 bases removed from V and 6 bases from J, the gap between germline ends came to 16 bases.

This sequence joins TRBV10-2 and TRBJ2-4; maybe TRBD2 (5 bases). Germline CDR1 reads WSHSY; CDR2 reads SAAADI. Trimming removed 7 bases at V and 9 bases at J, with 10 bases between. The CDR3 extends over 11 amino acids. CDR3 residues: CASMSGGIQYF. The DNA for the CDR3 is TGCGCCAGCATGTCTGGAGGCATTCAGTACTTC.

The chain links TRBV28 to TRBJ1-5; D gene uncertain. Germline assignment: CDR1 MDHEN and CDR2 SYDVKM. The CDR3 is 15 residues long. Trimming pared 1 base from V and 5 bases from J, leaving 12 bases between. The CDR3 nucleotides are TGTGCCAGCAGTTTATTTGAGGTGGCAGATCAGCCCCAGCATTTT. It codes for CASSLFEVADQPQHF.

CDR3 region: CASTWKGLAADENEQYF. DNA for the CDR3: TGTGCCAGCACTTGGAAGGGACTAGCGGCTGACGAGAACGAGCAGTACTTC. J is TRBJ2-7 and V is TRBV12-3 or TRBV12-4, with TRBD2 identical over 11 bases. The CDR3 runs to 17 residues. Trimming removed 7 bases from V and 5 bases from J; junction bases left unmatched: 16.

This clonotype appeared many times. This chain joins TRBV7-6 and TRBJ2-3; 8 bases fit TRBD1. This CDR3 region has 15 residues. V lost 5 bases and J lost 3; bases outside the gene matches: 7. Germline V lookup: CDR1 SGHVS, CDR2 FNYEAQ. DNA of the CDR3: TGTGCCAGCAGCCCCCGGACAGGGACTACAGATACGCAGTATTTT. Translation gives CASSPRTGTTDTQYF.

The chain uses TRBV10-3 and TRBJ1-1; possible D gene TRBD1, 6 bases. The germline gives CDR1 ENHRY, CDR2 SYGVKD. The CDR3 is 15 residues long. V was pared by 4 bases and J by 0 bases, with 12 bases between. The CDR3 spells CAISGGTPLNTEAFF. For the CDR3, the DNA is TGTGCCATCAGTGGGGGGACACCCTTGAACACTGAAGCTTTCTTT.

The chain links TRBV20-1 to TRBJ1-5, with 8 bases matching TRBD1. V lost 6 bases to trimming and J lost 4 bases; unmatched junction nucleotides: 17. Germline-derived CDR1 and CDR2 are DFQATT and SNEGSKA (reference sequence). The CDR3 extends over 17 amino acids. CDR3 protein: CSAAPQGAPGVNQPQHF. The CDR3 DNA reads TGCAGTGCCGCACCCCAGGGGGCCCCCGGGGTGAATCAGCCCCAGCATTTT.

The V and J genes are TRBV7-2 and TRBJ2-5, with 15 bases matching TRBD2. Germline V gene lookup returns CDR1 SGHTA and CDR2 FQGNSA. The CDR3 consists of 15 residues. V was clipped by 5 bases and J by 5 bases; unmatched bases: 3. The CDR3 sequence: CASSEGLAGGETQYF. The CDR3 DNA reads TGTGCCAGCAGCGAGGGACTAGCGGGAGGCGAGACCCAGTACTTC.